This is a list of T cell receptor beta chains from one sample in a study of blood T cells in healthy people across ages. TCRdb re-derived calls from the 5' RACE reads in MiXCR, one entry per CDR3 protein. The table shows 750,000 to 950,000 distinct CDR3 sequences, with 29% occurring only once. The same sample was also used in a study of T cells of mothers and their children.

The sequencing input was blood. The receptors shown here come from a woman aged 40 to 49 in good health. CDR3s include the opening cysteine and the closing phenylalanine or tryptophan. The D gene is left open where the match is weak. Rows give clone size only sometimes, using once, few, many, or a class for an expanded clone.

V gene,clone size,D gene,J gene,CDR3 DNA,CDR3 protein
TRBV6-5,NA,NA,TRBJ1-4,TGTGCCAGCAGCCCTACGGGGAATGAAAAACTGTTTTTT,CASSPTGNEKLFF
TRBV30,few,TRBD1,TRBJ2-4,TGTGCCGGACAGGGGGCAGGAGCCAAAAACATTCAGTACTTC,CAGQGAGAKNIQYF
TRBV14,many,NA,TRBJ2-5,TGTGCCAGCAGCCAAGAAGGGCCGGGACTTCAAGAGACCCAGTACTTC,CASSQEGPGLQETQYF
TRBV29-1,NA,TRBD2,TRBJ2-7,TGCAGCGTTGACCGGGACGGGGGGGATTGCGAGCAGTACTTC,CSVDRDGGDCEQYF
TRBV5-1,NA,NA,TRBJ2-3,TGCGCCAGCAGCTTAATAGGGTTCACCACAGATACGCAGTATTTT,CASSLIGFTTDTQYF
TRBV5-1,NA,TRBD1,TRBJ1-5,TGCGCCAGCAGCCCAGGACAGGGCGATGGAGAGCCCCAGCATTTT,CASSPGQGDGEPQHF
TRBV20-1,NA,NA,TRBJ1-4,TGCAGTGCTAGATTCACAGGTTGGCAGGAAAAACTGTTTTTT,CSARFTGWQEKLFF
TRBV28,many,TRBD1,TRBJ2-5,TGTGCCACCAGGGGGCAGGGAGAGACCCAGTACTTC,CATRGQGETQYF
TRBV5-1,few,NA,TRBJ2-2,TGCGCCAGCAGCTACCACAGGAGTACGAACACCGGGGAGCTGTTTTTT,CASSYHRSTNTGELFF
TRBV29-1,NA,NA,TRBJ1-4,TGCAGCGCCAGGGTATATGAAAAACTGTTTTTT,CSARVYEKLFF
TRBV18,many,NA,TRBJ2-7,TGCGCCAGCAGCCCCCGGGGGTACGAGCAGTACTTC,CASSPRGYEQYF
TRBV7-2,NA,TRBD1,TRBJ1-2,TGTGCCAGCAGCACCCGGACAGGAGGGGTTTGGTACACCTTC,CASSTRTGGVWYTF